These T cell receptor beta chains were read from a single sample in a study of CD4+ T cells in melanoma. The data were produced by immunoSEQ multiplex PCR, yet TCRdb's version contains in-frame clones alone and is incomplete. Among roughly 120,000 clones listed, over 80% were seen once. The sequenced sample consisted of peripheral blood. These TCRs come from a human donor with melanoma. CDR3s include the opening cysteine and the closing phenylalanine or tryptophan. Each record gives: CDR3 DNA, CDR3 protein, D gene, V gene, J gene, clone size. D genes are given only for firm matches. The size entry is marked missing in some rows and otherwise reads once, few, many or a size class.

CDR3nt: TGTGCCAGCAGTCGAGAGTCAGGGATAGAGCAAGAGACCCAGTACTTC
CDR3aa: CASSRESGIEQETQYF
d_gene: -
v_gene: TRBV28
j_gene: TRBJ2-5
abundance: -

CDR3nt: TGCGCCAGCAGCCCGCGCCGGGACAGGATCGATGGCTACACCTTC
CDR3aa: CASSPRRDRIDGYTF
d_gene: TRBD1
v_gene: TRBV4-3
j_gene: TRBJ1-2
abundance: few

CDR3nt: TGCGCCAGCAGCTTGGATAAGACCCAGTACTTC
CDR3aa: CASSLDKTQYF
d_gene: -
v_gene: TRBV5-1
j_gene: TRBJ2-5
abundance: -

CDR3nt: TGTGCCAGCAGCTCGGGACTAGCGGGAATCAAGAGCACAGATACGCAGTATTTT
CDR3aa: CASSSGLAGIKSTDTQYF
d_gene: TRBD2
v_gene: TRBV7-6
j_gene: TRBJ2-3
abundance: -

CDR3nt: TGTGCCAGCAGCTTAGTTACAGGGAATGACGAGCAGTACTTC
CDR3aa: CASSLVTGNDEQYF
d_gene: -
v_gene: TRBV7-2
j_gene: TRBJ2-7
abundance: -

CDR3nt: TGCACGACAGGGGGCAACTATGGCTACACCTTC
CDR3aa: CTTGGNYGYTF
d_gene: TRBD1
v_gene: TRBV20-1
j_gene: TRBJ1-2
abundance: -

CDR3nt: TGTGCCAGCAGCCGGGTCCTCAGGGGTGCAACTAATGAAAAACTGTTTTTT
CDR3aa: CASSRVLRGATNEKLFF
d_gene: -
v_gene: TRBV5-6
j_gene: TRBJ1-4
abundance: -

CDR3nt: TGTGCCAGCAGCTTAGACAGCTCTGGAAACACCATATATTTT
CDR3aa: CASSLDSSGNTIYF
d_gene: -
v_gene: TRBV7-2
j_gene: TRBJ1-3
abundance: once

CDR3nt: TGTGCCAGCAGCCCGACGAAGGGGAACACTGAAGCTTTCTTT
CDR3aa: CASSPTKGNTEAFF
d_gene: -
v_gene: TRBV7-2
j_gene: TRBJ1-1
abundance: -

CDR3nt: TGTGCCAGCAGTGATGATACCGGGCCGAATGTGGATGAAAAACTGTTTTTT
CDR3aa: CASSDDTGPNVDEKLFF
d_gene: -
v_gene: TRBV2
j_gene: TRBJ1-4
abundance: -

CDR3nt: TGTGCCAGCAGTCCCAGTAGTCTATGGAACACTGAAGCTTTCTTT
CDR3aa: CASSPSSLWNTEAFF
d_gene: -
v_gene: TRBV6-5
j_gene: TRBJ1-1
abundance: -

CDR3nt: TGTGCCAGCAGTCCCTACAGGGCCGGGGAGCTGTTTTTT
CDR3aa: CASSPYRAGELFF
d_gene: -
v_gene: TRBV27
j_gene: TRBJ2-2
abundance: once

CDR3nt: TGTGCCAGTAGTAAAGGGGTCCAGGAGACCCAGTACTTC
CDR3aa: CASSKGVQETQYF
d_gene: -
v_gene: TRBV19
j_gene: TRBJ2-5
abundance: -

CDR3nt: TGTGCCAGCAGTGTTGTGACAGGGGGTCACACTGAAGCTTTCTTT
CDR3aa: CASSVVTGGHTEAFF
d_gene: TRBD1
v_gene: TRBV6-1
j_gene: TRBJ1-1
abundance: -

CDR3nt: TGTGCCAGCAGTGCCCCCTACGAGAGGATGGGCTCCTACGAGCAGTACTTC
CDR3aa: CASSAPYERMGSYEQYF
d_gene: -
v_gene: TRBV28
j_gene: TRBJ2-7
abundance: -

CDR3nt: TGTGCCAGCAGTTTAACCGGGACTAGACGCGAGCAGTACTTC
CDR3aa: CASSLTGTRREQYF
d_gene: TRBD2
v_gene: TRBV27
j_gene: TRBJ2-7
abundance: once

CDR3nt: TGTGCCAGCAGTTACTCCGGACAGAGCACCGGGGAGCTGTTTTTT
CDR3aa: CASSYSGQSTGELFF
d_gene: -
v_gene: TRBV6-5
j_gene: TRBJ2-2
abundance: once

CDR3nt: TGTGCCAGCAGTGAGATCGTAGGATCCTACAATGAGCAGTTCTTC
CDR3aa: CASSEIVGSYNEQFF
d_gene: -
v_gene: TRBV6-4
j_gene: TRBJ2-1
abundance: -